What follows is one T cell receptor beta chain and its context. These data belong to a study of blood T cell repertoires in COVID-19. Study summary: From T cells, B-cell-depleted T cells, or PBMCs came the material, which was cDNA or gDNA.

Unmatched junction bases numbered 4, after V lost 7 bases and J lost 0 bases. This CDR3 region has 14 residues. CDR1 is SGHRS and CDR2 is YFSETQ in the germline V gene. TCRdb's table, derived via immunoSEQ multiplex PCR, lists solely in-frame clones and lacks some. Of some 31,000 clones listed, 90% were seen once; the top ten hold 1.5% to 1.8%. V gene TRBV5-1 combines with J gene TRBJ2-1; 7 positions agree with TRBD2. Sequencing was performed on peripheral blood. This TCR came from a man between 60 and 70 years old with active COVID-19. This chain's CDR3 is CASFRGSSYNEQFF. CDR3 bases: TGCGCCAGCTTCCGCGGGAGCTCCTACAATGAGCAGTTCTTC.